This paragraph reports one T cell receptor beta chain. This entry is derived from a study of blood T cell repertoires in COVID-19. The ends were cut back, 4 bases at V and 7 bases at J, with 5 bases in the middle. The CDR3 spans 10 residues. TCRdb keeps only in-frame clones here, not all; method: immunoSEQ multiplex PCR. The sample has 410,000 or so clones; about 88% are singletons. The sequence was collected from a woman aged 40 to 50 with COVID-19, enrolled during active disease. The sequencing sample was made of peripheral blood. The V call is TRBV12-3 or TRBV12-4, the J call TRBJ2-7; D perhaps matches TRBD2 (5 bases). CDR3 sequence (DNA): TGTGCCAGCAGTTCGGGGGAGCAGTACTTC. The encoded protein is CASSSGEQYF.